Following are 8 T cell receptor beta chains from one sample sequenced in a study of OX40 agonist ivuxolimab in advanced cancers. Libraries were constructed by the immunoSEQ multiplex PCR assay. The immuneACCESS repertoire file appears here via TCRdb, limited to in-frame rearrangements. These files lack a portion of the clones; in checked studies, under half of the deficit traces to unresolved V genes, and the cause of the others is not known. In all, the sample holds roughly 75,000 clones, and over 75% of those were seen once. About 6.5% of the sample lies in the top ten. The sample was CD4+ or CD8+ T cells sorted from blood, taken in a trial of the OX40 agonist ivuxolimab. Receptors were obtained from an adult with an advanced solid tumor such as melanoma, head and neck, liver or kidney cancer.

The chain combines TRBV9 with TRBJ2-3; 9 bases line up with TRBD2. The length of the CDR3 is 18 residues. Trimming removed 4 bases from V and 7 bases from J; junction bases left unmatched: 19. Germline loops: CDR1 SGDLS, CDR2 YYNGEE. CDR3 DNA: TGTGCCAGCAGCTCTAGCCAGGGGGTAGCGGGAGTCTGGAATACGCAGTATTTT. This translates into CASSSSQGVAGVWNTQYF. Using reference TRBV9 and TRBJ2-3 for the parts outside the CDR3, the full variable domain is DSGVTQTPKHLITATGQRVTLRCSPRSGDLSVYWYQQSLDQGLQFLIQYYNGEERAKGNILERFSAQQFPDLHSELNLSSLELGDSALYFCASSSSQGVAGVWNTQYFGPGTRLTVL.

The chain combines TRBV29-1 with TRBJ2-1; D is perhaps TRBD2 (6 bases). CDR3 length equals 12 residues. The ends were cut back, 3 bases at V and 3 bases at J, with 6 bases in the middle. From germline, CDR1 is SQVTM and CDR2 ANQGSEA. CDR3: CSVERDYNEQFF. CDR3 nucleotide sequence: TGCAGCGTTGAGCGGGACTACAATGAGCAGTTCTTC.

The chain joins TRBV14 to TRBJ2-1; D is unclear. Germline CDR1 reads SGHDN; CDR2 reads FVKESK. The CDR3 extends over 12 amino acids. Trimming left V 0 bases short and J 10 bases short, with 7 bases between. Here the CDR3 reads CASSQEGEEQFF. Here the CDR3 DNA reads TGTGCCAGCAGCCAAGAGGGTGAGGAGCAGTTCTTC. Using reference TRBV14 and TRBJ2-1 for the parts outside the CDR3, the full variable domain is EAGVTQFPSHSVIEKGQTVTLRCDPISGHDNLYWYRRVMGKEIKFLLHFVKESKQDESGMPNNRFLAERTGGTYSTLKVQPAELEDSGVYFCASSQEGEEQFFGPGTRLTVL.

The V gene is TRBV7-8, the J gene TRBJ1-1; D may be TRBD1 (5 bases). Trimming took off 1 base at V and 4 bases at J, with 16 bases between the two ends. This CDR3 region has 16 residues. Germline CDR1 and CDR2: SGHVS and FQNEAQ. CDR3 nucleotides: TGTGCCAGCAGCTTAGGATGGGACCCCCGAAGCACTGAAGCTTTCTTT. Translation gives CASSLGWDPRSTEAFF.

This chain joins TRBV5-8 and TRBJ2-1; 7 bases match TRBD1. Per germline, CDR1 SGHTS and CDR2 YDEGEE. After removal of 4 bases from V and 1 base from J, the junction contained 5 bases not matched to a gene. This CDR3 comprises 15 residues. This CDR3 is CASSTGQDSYNEQFF. CDR3 DNA: TGTGCCAGCAGCACAGGACAGGATTCCTACAATGAGCAGTTCTTC.

The V and J genes are TRBV7-3 and TRBJ1-1, with 8 bases lining up with TRBD1. Trimming cost V 1 base and J 4 bases; bases outside gene matches: 8. The CDR3 is 16 residues long. CDR1 and CDR2 from the germline V gene are SGHTA and FQGTGA. For the CDR3, the DNA is TGTGCCAGCAGCTTAATGACAAGACAGGGGATCACTGAAGCTTTCTTT. Amino acid sequence: CASSLMTRQGITEAFF.

This rearrangement joins TRBV6-6 to TRBJ1-5; the match to TRBD1 covers 10 bases. The CDR3 is 15 amino acids. Germline V gives CDR1 MNHNY, CDR2 SVGAGI (reference sequence). V trimming: 2 bases; J trimming: 2 bases; junction bases outside the gene matches: 0. The CDR3 sequence is CASSYGTGGNQPQHF. CDR3 nucleotide sequence: TGTGCCAGCAGTTACGGGACAGGGGGCAATCAGCCCCAGCATTTT.

The chain recombines TRBV5-4 with TRBJ1-1; D is unclear. The CDR3 runs to 13 residues. V lost 9 bases to trimming and J lost 3 bases, with 15 bases between them. CDR1 and CDR2 from the germline V gene are SGHNT and YYREEE (reference sequence). The DNA for the CDR3 is TGTGCCAACTCCAGGCAGAGTCACACTGAAGCTTTCTTT. This sequence encodes CANSRQSHTEAFF. Full variable domain (missing parts from reference TRBV5-4 and TRBJ1-1): ETGVTQSPTHLIKTRGQQVTLRCSSQSGHNTVSWYQQALGQGPQFIFQYYREEENGRGNFPPRFSGLQFPNYSSELNVNALELDDSALYLCANSRQSHTEAFFGQGTRLTVV.